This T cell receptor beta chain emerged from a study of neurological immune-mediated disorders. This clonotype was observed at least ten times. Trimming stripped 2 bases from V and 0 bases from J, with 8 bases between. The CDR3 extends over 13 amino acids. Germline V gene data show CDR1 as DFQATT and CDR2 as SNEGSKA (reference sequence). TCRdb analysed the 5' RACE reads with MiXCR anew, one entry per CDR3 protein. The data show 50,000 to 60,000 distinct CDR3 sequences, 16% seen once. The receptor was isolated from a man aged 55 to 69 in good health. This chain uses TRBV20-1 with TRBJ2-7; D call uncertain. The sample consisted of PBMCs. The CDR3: CSARIWSSYEQYF. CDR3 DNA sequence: TGCAGTGCTAGAATTTGGAGCTCCTACGAGCAGTACTTC.